Described below is a single T cell receptor (beta chain) sequence and its context. Original analysis: Using reference gene primer amplification, nucleated cell counts were estimated. Assay: immunoSEQ multiplex PCR; the TCRdb copy retains only in-frame clones and omits some. The V and J calls and the clone size are those of that table, but D and trimming were determined from the DNA. The table has hundreds of thousands of clones, more than 70% seen once. Followed over time, Seattle patients had been enrolled while infection was active. The source of the sample is a study of blood T cell repertoires in COVID-19. Study in general: Acute-phase and convalescent COVID-19 samples originated in the United States, Italy and Spain. Sample material is recorded as cDNA or gDNA derived from T cells, B-cell-depleted T cells, or PBMCs.

CDR3 length equals 15 residues. The germline CDR1 and CDR2 sequences are SGHDT and YYEEEE. Trimming removed 4 bases from V and 2 bases from J; junction bases left unmatched: 6. The TCR sequence derives from a woman in her thirties with COVID-19, enrolled during active disease. This chain uses TRBV5-6 with TRBJ2-3; 8 bases line up with TRBD1. Sequences were obtained from peripheral blood. The CDR3 loop is CASSPGTGTTDTQYF. CDR3 nucleotide sequence: TGTGCCAGCAGCCCCGGGACAGGTACCACAGATACGCAGTATTTT.